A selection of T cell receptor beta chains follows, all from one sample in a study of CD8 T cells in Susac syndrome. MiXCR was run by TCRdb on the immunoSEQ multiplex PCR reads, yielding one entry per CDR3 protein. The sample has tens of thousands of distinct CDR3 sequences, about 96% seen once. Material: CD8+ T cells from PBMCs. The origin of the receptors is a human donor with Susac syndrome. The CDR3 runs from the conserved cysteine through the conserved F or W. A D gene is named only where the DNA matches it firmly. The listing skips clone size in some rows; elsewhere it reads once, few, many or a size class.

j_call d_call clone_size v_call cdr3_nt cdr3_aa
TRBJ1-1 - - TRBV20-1 TGCAGTGCGAGGGAACACCTGAACACTGAAGCTTTCTTT CSAREHLNTEAFF
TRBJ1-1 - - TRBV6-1 TGTGCCAGCAGTGCTGGACAGCTATCCCTAGAAGCTTTCTTT CASSAGQLSLEAFF
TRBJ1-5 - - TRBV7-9 TGTGCCAGCAGCGGGGACAATCAGCCCCAGCATTTT CASSGDNQPQHF
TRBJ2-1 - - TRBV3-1 TGTGCCAGCAGCCAAGGGCCCAACAATGAGCAGTTCTTC CASSQGPNNEQFF
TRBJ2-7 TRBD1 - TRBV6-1 TGTGCCAGCAGTGAGCAGGGACAGGCCTACGAGCAGTACTTC CASSEQGQAYEQYF
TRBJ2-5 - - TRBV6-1 TGTGCCAGCAGTGCCCCGAGGCAGCTCCAAGAGACCCAGTACTTC CASSAPRQLQETQYF
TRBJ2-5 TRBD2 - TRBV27 TGTGCCAGCAGGCTCCTAGGGGAGGGAGAGACCCAGTACTTC CASRLLGEGETQYF
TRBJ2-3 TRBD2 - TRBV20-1 TGCAGTGCTAGGCGGCTAGCGGGGGGGACAGATACGCAGTATTTT CSARRLAGGTDTQYF
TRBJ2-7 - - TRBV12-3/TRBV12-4 TGTGCCAGCAGTTCCCCGCCAGGGGTCGACGAGCAGTACTTC CASSSPPGVDEQYF
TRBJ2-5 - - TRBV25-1 TGTGCCAGCAGTCGTTTCAGGGGCGGGGGCCAAGAGACCCAGTACTTC CASSRFRGGGQETQYF
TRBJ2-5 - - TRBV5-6 TGTGCCAGCAGCTCCGGACTTTCAAAAGAGACCCAGTACTTC CASSSGLSKETQYF
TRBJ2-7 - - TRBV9 TGTGCCAGCAGCGCGTTCGGGGTGGCGGGGCGCGAGCAGTACTTC CASSAFGVAGREQYF
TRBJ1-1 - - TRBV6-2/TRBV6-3 TGTGCCAGCAGGCCCGGAGGGCGCACTGAAGCTTTCTTT CASRPGGRTEAFF
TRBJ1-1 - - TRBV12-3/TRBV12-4 TGTGCCAGCAGTTTGGCAGGGAACACTGAAGCTTTCTTT CASSLAGNTEAFF
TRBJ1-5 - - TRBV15 TGTGCCACCAGCTTCAGGGTTATCAATCAGCCCCAGCATTTT CATSFRVINQPQHF
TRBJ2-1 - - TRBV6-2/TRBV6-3 TGTGCCATCCGGGACCTCAATGAGCAGTTCTTC CAIRDLNEQFF
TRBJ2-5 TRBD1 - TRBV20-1 TGCAGTGCGGGCGGACAGGGGGCCTCAGAGACCCAGTACTTC CSAGGQGASETQYF
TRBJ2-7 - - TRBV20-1 TGCAGTGCTAGAGTGGGGGGCGCGCAAGGCGAGCAGTACTTC CSARVGGAQGEQYF
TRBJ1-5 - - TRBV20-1 TGCAGTGTTCCCGGTTACAGGGAGGCCCCAGTTTTGCCCCAGCATTTT CSVPGYREAPVLPQHF
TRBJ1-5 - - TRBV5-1 TGCGCCAGCAGCTTGGGGACCGGCAATCAGCCCCAGCATTTT CASSLGTGNQPQHF
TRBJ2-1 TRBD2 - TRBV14 TGTGCCAGCAGCCAAGTAGGGAGCGGGGACGGTAAGCAGTTCTTC CASSQVGSGDGKQFF
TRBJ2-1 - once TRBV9 TGTGCCAGCAGCGACCTCAATGAGCAGTTCTTC CASSDLNEQFF
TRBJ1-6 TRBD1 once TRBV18 TGTGCCAGCTCCGACAGGGCGGCGGGCAATTCACCCCTCCACTTT CASSDRAAGNSPLHF
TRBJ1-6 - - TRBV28 TGTGCCAGCAGTTCCCAGCGAGGGGATTCACCCCTCCACTTT CASSSQRGDSPLHF
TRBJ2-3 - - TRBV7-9 TGTGCCAGCAGCCCCCTACTTGGGGTGGCAGATACGCAGTATTTT CASSPLLGVADTQYF
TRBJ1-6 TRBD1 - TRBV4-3 TGCGCCAGCAGCCAAGCCGGGGGACGACCGGGACAGGCGAATTCACCCCTCCACTTT CASSQAGGRPGQANSPLHF
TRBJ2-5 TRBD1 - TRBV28 TGTGCCAGCAGTGCACGGACAGGGGGCATCACAGAGACCCAGTACTTC CASSARTGGITETQYF
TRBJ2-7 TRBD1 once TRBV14 TGTGCCAGCAGCCAAGAGCCAGGGGGCTCCTACGAGCAGTACTTC CASSQEPGGSYEQYF
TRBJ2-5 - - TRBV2 TGTGCCAGCAGTGGGGACGGCCAAGAGACCCAGTACTTC CASSGDGQETQYF
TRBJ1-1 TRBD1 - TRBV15 TGTGCCACCAGGCTGACAGGGGAAACTGAAGCTTTCTTT CATRLTGETEAFF
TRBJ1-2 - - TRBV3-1 TGTGCCAGCAGCCAAGAGGGCCCAATACGAACTAACTATGGCTACACCTTC CASSQEGPIRTNYGYTF
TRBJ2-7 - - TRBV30 TGTGCCTGGGGGCGCAGTGACTCCTACGAGCAGTACTTC CAWGRSDSYEQYF
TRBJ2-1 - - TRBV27 TGTGCCAGCAGTTACCGTGCTATAAGTTTTGAGCAGTTCTTC CASSYRAISFEQFF
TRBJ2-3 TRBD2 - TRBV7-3 TGTGCCAGCAGCTTACAACCGGGGGGTTCGACAGATACGCAGTATTTT CASSLQPGGSTDTQYF
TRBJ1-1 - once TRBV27 TGTGCCAGCAGTTTATTGGGCGACAGCTTGAACACTGAAGCTTTCTTT CASSLLGDSLNTEAFF
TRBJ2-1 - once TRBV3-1 TGTGCCAGCAGGGATATAGCGGGTCAGGGGAATGAGCAGTTCTTC CASRDIAGQGNEQFF
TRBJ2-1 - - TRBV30 TGTGCCTGGAGTGCCAGAGTAAATGAGCAGTTCTTC CAWSARVNEQFF
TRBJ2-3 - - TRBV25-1 TGTGCCAGCAGTGAGGAGGGAGATACGCAGTATTTT CASSEEGDTQYF
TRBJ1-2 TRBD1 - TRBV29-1 TGCAGCGCGCTGGACGGGACAGCTTACCTTGAGGGCTACACCTTC CSALDGTAYLEGYTF
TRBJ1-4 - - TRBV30 TGTGCCTGGAGTCCTGGGCCCCGGGAAAAACTGTTTTTT CAWSPGPREKLFF
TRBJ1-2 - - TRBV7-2 TGTGCCAGCTTCTCGGGGCGCGGTGACTATGGCTACACCTTC CASFSGRGDYGYTF
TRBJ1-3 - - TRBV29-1 TGCAGCGTTGAGGCTCGCTATCCCTCTGGAAACACCATATATTTT CSVEARYPSGNTIYF
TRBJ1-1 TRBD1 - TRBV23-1 TGCGCCAGCAGTCAATCTGCAGGACAGGGAACTGAAGCTTTCTTT CASSQSAGQGTEAFF
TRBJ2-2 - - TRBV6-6 TGTGCCAGCAGTTCCCCCCCGGGCGGGGAGCTGTTTTTT CASSSPPGGELFF
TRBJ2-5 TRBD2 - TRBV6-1 TGTGCCAGCAGTGAATTAGCGGGGGGACCCCAAGAGACCCAGTACTTC CASSELAGGPQETQYF
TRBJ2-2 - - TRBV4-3 TGCGCCAGCAGCCAAGAGCAAGGGACCGGGGAGCTGTTTTTT CASSQEQGTGELFF
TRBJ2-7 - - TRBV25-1 TGTGCCAGTCAGGCGGGTGCTGCCTACGAGCAGTACTTC CASQAGAAYEQYF
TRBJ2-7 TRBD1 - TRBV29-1 TGCAGCGTTGTTATGATGGACAGGCCCAGGAACGAGCAGTACTTC CSVVMMDRPRNEQYF
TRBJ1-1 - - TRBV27 TGTGCCAGCAGTCCCCTCGACTGGACGAACACTGAAGCTTTCTTT CASSPLDWTNTEAFF
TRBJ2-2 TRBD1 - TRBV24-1 TGTGCCACCAGTGGCGACAGGGGGAAAGACACCGGGGAGCTGTTTTTT CATSGDRGKDTGELFF